What follows are 10 T cell receptor beta chains derived from one specimen sequenced in a study of blood T cell repertoires in COVID-19 (dated by TCRdb to between 2020 and 2021). Library preparation used the immunoSEQ multiplex PCR assay. In its TCRdb copy, this immuneACCESS table keeps in-frame sequences only and misses some clones. Where compared with another copy, unresolved V genes explain less than half of these, and the others have no known cause. Counted in this sample were approximately 100,000 clones; 70% to 85% of them appeared once. About an eighth of the sample is held by the ten biggest clonotypes. Sequenced input: peripheral blood. The receptors were sampled from a human donor in a cohort sampled during active COVID-19.

For this clone: This could be a read error, since a much larger clone is one nucleotide away. The chain combines TRBV5-4 with TRBJ2-2, with D unclear. Trimming removed 0 bases at V and 1 base at J, with 7 bases between. The germline V gene has CDR1 SGHNT and CDR2 YYREEE (reference sequence). CDR3 size: 15 residues. The CDR3 sequence: CASSLGSGNTGELFF. The CDR3 DNA is TGTGCCAGCAGCTTGGGGTCAGGGAACACCGGGGAGCTGTTTTTT.

The chain carries TRBV6-4 and TRBJ1-6, with TRBD1 matching 9 bases. This CDR3 is 13 amino acids long. Per the germline V gene, CDR1 is MRHNA and CDR2 is SNTAGT. The ends lost 6 bases at V and 12 bases at J; junction bases unmatched: 6. This CDR3 reads CASSPDRGGPLHF. Written as DNA, the CDR3 is TGTGCCAGCAGCCCCGACAGGGGGGGACCCCTCCACTTT.

This clone was seen just once. The chain combines TRBV2 with TRBJ2-2, with 7 bases that match TRBD1. Germline CDR1 is SNHLY and CDR2 is FYNNEI. Trimming at V came to 5 bases and at J to 5 bases, leaving 5 bases not matched to a gene. The CDR3 runs to 14 residues. The CDR3 region has the DNA TGTGCCAGCAGTTGGGACAGAGTAACCGGGGAGCTGTTTTTT. Its translation is CASSWDRVTGELFF.

In DNA form, the CDR3 reads TGTGCCAGCAGTATGACTAGCGCCCGAGGGGGAACCCAGTACTTC. It specifies CASSMTSARGGTQYF. The V and J genes are TRBV6-6 and TRBJ2-5, with TRBD2 matching 8 bases. V lost 5 bases and J lost 8; bases outside the gene matches: 13. The V gene's germline CDR1 is MNHNY and CDR2 SVGAGI (reference sequence). The CDR3 loop spans 15 amino acids.

V and J are TRBV5-6 and TRBJ1-2, with D possibly TRBD1 on 5 matching bases. Trimming cost V 2 bases and J 4 bases, with 9 bases left between them. The germline V gene encodes CDR1 SGHDT and CDR2 YYEEEE. This CDR3 has 13 residues. The CDR3 DNA reads as TGTGCCAGCAGCTTTCGGGGGACCTATGGCTACACCTTC. Its protein is CASSFRGTYGYTF.

This chain links TRBV24-1 with TRBJ2-5; the match to TRBD2 covers 9 bases. V gave up 3 bases and J gave up 1 base; unmatched junction bases: 5. The germline V gene has CDR1 KGHDR and CDR2 SFDVKD. The CDR3 extends over 16 amino acids. The CDR3 is CATSDPVAGAQETQYF. In DNA, the CDR3 is TGTGCCACCAGTGATCCCGTAGCGGGAGCCCAAGAGACCCAGTACTTC.

The chain has TRBV5-1 and TRBJ2-3; 13 nucleotides align to TRBD2. The V segment lost 4 bases and the J segment 0 bases; nucleotides outside the gene matches: 11. This CDR3 contains 19 residues. The germline V gene has CDR1 SGHRS and CDR2 YFSETQ. The CDR3, as DNA: TGCGCCAGCAGCCAGCAGGGACTAGCGGGACCTACTAGCACAGATACGCAGTATTTT. Translated: CASSQQGLAGPTSTDTQYF.

This clone has more than one count but fewer than ten. The rearrangement links TRBV27 to TRBJ2-7, with 9 positions matching TRBD1. Germline loops: CDR1 MNHEY, CDR2 SMNVEV (reference sequence). This CDR3 is built from 12 residues. The V gene end was trimmed by 5 bases and the J gene end by 6 bases; junction bases not matched to a gene: 2. CDR3 in amino acids: CASSLTGGEQYF. The CDR3 coding sequence is TGTGCCAGCAGTCTGACAGGGGGCGAGCAGTACTTC.

The chain employs TRBV5-5 and TRBJ1-5; D is perhaps TRBD1 (5 bases). V was pared by 9 bases and J by 0 bases, with 16 bases between. The CDR3 is made up of 15 amino acids. The V gene's germline CDR1 is SGHKS and CDR2 YYEKEE (reference sequence). CDR3 nucleotide sequence: TGTGCCACCCAGACGGGGGATGTTAGCAATCAGCCCCAGCATTTT. Translating it yields CATQTGDVSNQPQHF.

This chain joins TRBV19 and TRBJ1-5; D is uncertain. The V and J ends lost 3 bases and 2 bases respectively, with 11 bases between them. Germline-derived CDR1 and CDR2 are LNHDA and SQIVND (reference sequence). The CDR3 is made up of 15 amino acids. CDR3: CASSIEKSGNQPQHF. CDR3 in DNA: TGTGCCAGTAGTATTGAGAAAAGCGGCAATCAGCCCCAGCATTTT.